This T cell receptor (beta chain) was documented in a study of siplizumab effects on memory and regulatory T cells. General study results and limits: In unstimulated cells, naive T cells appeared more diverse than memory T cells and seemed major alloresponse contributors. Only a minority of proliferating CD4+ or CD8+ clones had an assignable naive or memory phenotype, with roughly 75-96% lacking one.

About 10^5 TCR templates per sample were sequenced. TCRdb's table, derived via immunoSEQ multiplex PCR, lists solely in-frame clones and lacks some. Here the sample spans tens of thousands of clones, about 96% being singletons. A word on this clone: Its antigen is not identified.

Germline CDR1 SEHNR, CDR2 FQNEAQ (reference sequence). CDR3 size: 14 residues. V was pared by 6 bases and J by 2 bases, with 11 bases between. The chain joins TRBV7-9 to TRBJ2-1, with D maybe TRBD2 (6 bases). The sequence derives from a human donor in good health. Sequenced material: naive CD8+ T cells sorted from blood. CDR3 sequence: CASSRGGTYNEQFF. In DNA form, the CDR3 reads TGTGCCAGCAGTAGGGGCGGGACCTACAATGAGCAGTTCTTC.